This record looks at one T cell receptor (beta chain) sequence and its context. This entry belongs to a study of control samples from healthy donors and cancer patients. The repertoire was sequenced with immunoSEQ multiplex PCR; TCRdb's copy has only in-frame clones and lacks some. The repertoire consists of over 150,000 clones, with 96% occurring once and the leading ten covering 0.85% to 1.3%. The sequenced sample was blood. The TCR was taken from a woman aged 30 to 39 in good health.

CDR3 region: CASSLTGANTGELFF. Written as DNA, the CDR3 is TGTGCCAGCAGCTTGACAGGTGCGAACACCGGGGAGCTGTTTTTT. The chain recombines TRBV5-5 with TRBJ2-2, with D perhaps matching TRBD1 (5 bases). The CDR3 is 15 amino acids. V lost 1 base and J 0 bases, leaving 7 bases between the germline ends. Germline CDR1 and CDR2: SGHKS and YYEKEE (reference sequence).